This record looks at one T cell receptor beta chain sequence and its context. Its matching antigen is unknown. Produced via immunoSEQ multiplex PCR; TCRdb's table is partial and in-frame only. Among about 150,000 clones, 90% were seen once, and the ten largest hold over 1.5%. The data derive from a study of T cell responses to AZD1222 COVID-19 vaccine. Findings of the study overall: Dominant CD4 TCR responses targeted spike regions 160-218 and 743-854. Donor demographics were predominantly white British with a female majority; clonal diversity may be underestimated. Every sample of the repertoires postdated the peak T cell response. Among AZD1222 vaccinees, only five to seven were seropositive at baseline.

Trimming removed 4 bases from V and 0 bases from J; junction bases left unmatched: 4. Germline loops: CDR1 SGHRS, CDR2 YFSETQ. This CDR3 has 16 amino acids. The starting material was peripheral blood, obtained on day 0 of AZD1222 vaccination. The V and J genes are TRBV5-1 and TRBJ1-3; the match to TRBD1 covers 10 bases. The clonotype was recovered from an adult in good health. Here the CDR3 DNA reads TGCGCCAGCAGCCCCAGGACAGGGGGCTCTGGAAACACCATATATTTT. Translation gives CASSPRTGGSGNTIYF. The entire variable domain, with the rest obtained from reference TRBV5-1 and TRBJ1-3, is as follows: KAGVTQTPRYLIKTRGQQVTLSCSPISGHRSVSWYQQTPGQGLQFLFEYFSETQRNKGNFPGRFSGRQFSNSRSEMNVSTLELGDSALYLCASSPRTGGSGNTIYFGEGSWLTVV.